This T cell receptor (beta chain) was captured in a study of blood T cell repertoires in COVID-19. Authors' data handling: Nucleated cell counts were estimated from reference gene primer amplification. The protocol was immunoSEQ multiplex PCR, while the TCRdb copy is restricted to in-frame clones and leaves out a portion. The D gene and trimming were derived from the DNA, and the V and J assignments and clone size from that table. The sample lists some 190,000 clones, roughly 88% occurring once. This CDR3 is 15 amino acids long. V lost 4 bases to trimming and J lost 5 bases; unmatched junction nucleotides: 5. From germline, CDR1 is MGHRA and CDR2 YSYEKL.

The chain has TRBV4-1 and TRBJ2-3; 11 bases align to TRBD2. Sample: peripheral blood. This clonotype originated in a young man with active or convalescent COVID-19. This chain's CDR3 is CASSLLAGVGDTQYF. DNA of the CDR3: TGCGCCAGCAGCCTACTAGCGGGAGTGGGAGATACGCAGTATTTT.